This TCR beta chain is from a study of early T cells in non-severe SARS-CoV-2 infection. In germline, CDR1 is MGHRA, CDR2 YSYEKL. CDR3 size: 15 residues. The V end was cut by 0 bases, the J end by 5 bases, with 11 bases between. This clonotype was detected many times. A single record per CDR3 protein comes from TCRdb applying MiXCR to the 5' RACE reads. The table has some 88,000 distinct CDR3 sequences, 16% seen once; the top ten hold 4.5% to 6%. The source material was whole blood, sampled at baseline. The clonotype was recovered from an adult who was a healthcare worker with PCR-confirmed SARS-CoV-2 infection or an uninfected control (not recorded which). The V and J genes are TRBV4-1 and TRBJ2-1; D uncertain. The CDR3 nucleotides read TGCGCCAGCAGCCAAGATCTCTTACTCCACAATGAGCAGTTCTTC. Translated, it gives CASSQDLLLHNEQFF.